This T cell receptor (beta chain) was documented in a study of T cells in tuberculosis. The table came from immunoSEQ multiplex PCR; TCRdb's copy has only in-frame clones and leaves some out. This sample has 45,000 or so clones, with around 96% found just once. Trimming removed 4 bases at V and 0 bases at J, with 18 bases between. CDR1 SGHNT and CDR2 YYREEE come from the germline V gene (reference sequence). The CDR3 runs to 17 residues. Sample: PBMCs. J is TRBJ2-3 and V is TRBV5-4, with a tentative D call TRBD1 (6 bases). The sequence was obtained from a donor between 10 and 35 years old with latent tuberculosis or without tuberculosis infection. CDR3 sequence: CASSLDPGTPSTDTQYF. The CDR3, as DNA: TGTGCCAGCAGCCTTGACCCCGGGACACCGAGCACAGATACGCAGTATTTT.